Sequencing of this T cell receptor (beta chain) was carried out in a study of T cells in Graves' hyperthyroidism and ophthalmopathy (dated by TCRdb to about 2019). Looking at the study overall: Peripheral blood samples were taken at initial diagnosis, before any treatment was given. In addition, the study compared T-cell repertoires in thyroid tissue and in blood from about 6 Graves' hyperthyroidism patients. For training and testing, the 100 or so patients in the discovery cohort were randomly divided in a 7:3 ratio. After sampling, hyperthyroidism patients received methimazole starting at 30 mg daily, and ophthalmopathy patients received high-dose intravenous methylprednisolone. A discovery cohort of about a hundred patients, 43 with Graves' ophthalmopathy and approximately 57 with stable Graves' hyperthyroidism, was used to find distinguishing TCR V-J signatures. TCR Vbeta CDR3 sequencing of 130 to 150 peripheral blood samples (about 45 ophthalmopathy, 75 to 80 hyperthyroidism and roughly 17 progressor patients) is reported in the paper. Whether ophthalmopathy could be predicted prospectively was tested in an independent validation cohort made up of approximately 19 hyperthyroidism patients plus 17 patients who later progressed to ophthalmopathy. General conclusions and limits of the study: Most expanded thyroid clonotypes (frequency above 0.001) were also detected in blood, a finding suggesting that blood repertoires may reflect thyroid immune responses. In validation, the model predicted progression to ophthalmopathy with 65% to 71% sensitivity and about 72% specificity, a median of about six months before onset. Ophthalmopathy was separated from stable hyperthyroidism by a 13 V-J signature model, with around 90% sensitivity and about 81% specificity obtained in cross-validation and 80%/75% obtained in testing. No statistical method was used to set the sample size in advance, and investigators knew the group allocation.

TCR beta CDR3 regions were amplified from RNA transcripts. The TCR CDR3 was subjected to a first round of RT-PCR using the HTBI primer set and the Qiagen OneStep RT-PCR kit. A second multiplex PCR round built the libraries, followed by size selection and purification. Sequencing of the libraries was done on an Illumina HiSeq2000 using paired-end 100 bp reads. The authors' analysis ran thus. SOAPnuke was used to process the raw data, throwing out any read that contained adapters or uncalled bases, had a mean Phred below 15, or lacked an exact constant-primer or identifier match. High-quality paired reads were merged with COPE v1.2.5, and unique nucleotide sequences were defined as clonotypes. Clonotypes were aligned to IMGT TRBV, TRBD and TRBJ reference segments using MiTCR v1.1. Only V-J combinations with frequency above 0.0001, covering 99.2% of repertoires, were analysed. The TCS score was defined as F50 (clonal expansion) divided by E x V (chaos), with BLOSUM62-based TCRdist calculated between CDR3 peptides within each V-J. Welch's t-statistics and random forest reduced roughly 530 V-J features to roughly 13, which were used in a naive Bayes classifier (R e1071). TCRdb trimmed public reads at Q25 via fastp, called clones via MiXCR and kept in-frame beta chains. Each record represents a unique CDR3 protein, reported with the most common genes and DNA among its rows. The V and J calls were not made by the authors but by TCRdb's processing. For this sample there are around 300,000 distinct CDR3 sequences; approximately 15% appear just once. Of the sample, under 8% is held by the ten largest clones.

The V end gives up 5 bases and the J end 4 bases, leaving 7 bases in the junction not matched to a gene. From its cysteine to its phenylalanine, the CDR3 spans 16 amino acids. Only CDR3 DNA remains: 48 bases, in frame from the first base. Looking up the germline V gene yields CDR1 SGHAT and CDR2 FQNNGV. This clonotype was recorded many times. Which antigen it targets is not known. No base quality values were provided; no much bigger clone lies one nucleotide off. A patient counted as having stable Graves' hyperthyroidism if no progression to ophthalmopathy occurred over 18 months of follow-up. Hyperthyroidism patients were aged 18 to 65 years and newly diagnosed, with disease duration of less than 2 months. Any patient with an uncontrolled infection, another autoimmune disease, pregnancy or lactation was excluded. Diagnoses were based on clinical symptoms, serum thyroxine and TRAb, thyroid ultrasound and orbital computed tomography. PBMCs were separated from 10 ml of fresh peripheral blood using Ficoll-Paque density gradient centrifugation. Total RNA was extracted using Trizol reagent, and RNA quality was assessed on an Agilent 2100 Bioanalyzer.

The V and J genes are TRBV11-2 and TRBJ2-2, with TRBD2 matching 10 junction bases. Input material: blood. This receptor was taken from a woman aged 35 to 49 with Graves' hyperthyroidism. The CDR3: CASSRGTSVSTGELFF. The nucleotides are TGTGCCAGCAGCCGGGGGACTAGCGTATCCACCGGGGAGCTGTTTTTT.